These T cell receptor beta chains were read from a single sample in a study of blood T cell repertoires in COVID-19. Only in-frame clones appear in the TCRdb table, and some are missing; sequencing was by immunoSEQ multiplex PCR. The sample lists approximately 90,000 clones, over 75% seen once, with approximately 7.4% in the top ten. Sequenced material: peripheral blood. Source of these receptors: a human donor with acute or convalescent COVID-19. The donor label of this sample is uncertain. CDR3s include the opening cysteine and the closing phenylalanine or tryptophan. A D gene is named only where the DNA matches it firmly. Some rows mark clone size as missing; the rest say once, few, many or name a class of expanded clone.

>.|TRBD2|TRBV7-2|TRBJ2-1
TGTGCCAGCAGCTTAAATGGCGGGGGGGTTACCAATGAGCAGTTCTTC
CASSLNGGGVTNEQFF
>.|.|TRBV9|TRBJ2-2
TGTGCCAGCATGGGAGACACCGGGGAGCTGTTTTTT
CASMGDTGELFF
>.|TRBD2|TRBV9|TRBJ2-1
TGTGCCAGCAGCCCCTACTTAGGACTAGCGGGGGGGTCTCACAATGAGCAGTTCTTC
CASSPYLGLAGGSHNEQFF
>.|.|TRBV2|TRBJ1-5
TGTGCCAGCAGTACCCAAGGACAGCTCAATCAGCCCCAGCATTTT
CASSTQGQLNQPQHF
>.|TRBD1|TRBV2|TRBJ2-5
TGTGCCAGCAGCCCCGACCAGGGGGCGGAGGAGACCCAGTACTTC
CASSPDQGAEETQYF
>.|.|TRBV5-1|TRBJ1-2
TGCGCCAGCAGCCAACCCCAGTTGGGGGCATCGACTTATGGCTACACCTTC
CASSQPQLGASTYGYTF
>.|.|TRBV11-2|TRBJ2-1
TGTGCCAGCAGCCCGGACCAGGGTCTGCTGTTCTTC
CASSPDQGLLFF
>.|.|TRBV30|TRBJ1-2
TGTGCCTGGAGAAACGGGAAGTATGGCTACACCTTC
CAWRNGKYGYTF
>.|TRBD1|TRBV13|TRBJ2-1
TGTGCCAGCAGCTTGGGACAGGGATTGGGTTCCTCCTACAATGAGCAGTTCTTC
CASSLGQGLGSSYNEQFF
>.|.|TRBV20-1|TRBJ2-5
TGCAGTGCTAGTACTAGCCTTCAAGAGACCCAGTACTTC
CSASTSLQETQYF
>.|.|TRBV7-9|TRBJ2-5
TGTGCCAGCAGCTCTCAAGAGACCCAGTACTTC
CASSSQETQYF
>.|TRBD1|TRBV10-3|TRBJ1-2
TGTGCCATCAGTGCGGACAGGGAAACCTATGGCTACACCTTC
CAISADRETYGYTF
>.|.|TRBV12-3/TRBV12-4|TRBJ2-2
TGTGCCAGCACCACAGGGTCGGGCGGGGAGCTGTTTTTT
CASTTGSGGELFF
>.|.|TRBV19|TRBJ2-7
TGTGCCAGTAGTAAGAAGGAGACCTACGAGCAGTACTTC
CASSKKETYEQYF
>once|TRBD2|TRBV6-2/TRBV6-3|TRBJ2-1
TGTGCCAGCAGTTACTCGCGTCCAGCGGGGGGATCGCAAGGACCGTTCTTC
CASSYSRPAGGSQGPFF
>.|TRBD1|TRBV18|TRBJ1-1
TGTGCCAGCTCACCAGGACAGGACACTGAAGCTTTCTTT
CASSPGQDTEAFF
>.|.|TRBV7-3|TRBJ2-3
TGTGCCAGCAGCTTCTATCCCGGCACAGATACGCAGTATTTT
CASSFYPGTDTQYF
>once|.|TRBV4-2|TRBJ1-6
TGTGCCAGCAGCCAGACACTTTATAATTCACCCCTCCACTTT
CASSQTLYNSPLHF